These 9 T cell receptor beta chains share one sample of origin, sequenced in a study of long-term antiretroviral therapy in people with HIV. Assay version v3.0 of immunoSEQ was used, and it was run at survey level. Method: immunoSEQ multiplex PCR; TCRdb's copy keeps in-frame clones and lacks some. The table lists tens of thousands of clones, around 80% of them singletons, with roughly 18% in the top ten. The starting material was unsorted PBMCs, obtained 0.5 years before starting antiretroviral therapy. These receptors were taken from a man aged 35 to 55 with HIV.

This chain uses TRBV5-7 with TRBJ1-3, with D possibly TRBD1 on 6 matching bases. TRBV5-7 is given ORF status, its function remaining uncertain. The CDR3 covers 12 residues. Trimming took off 4 bases at V and 16 bases at J, with 18 bases between the two ends. In nucleotides, the CDR3 is TGTGCCAGCAGCCATGGGGGGGCCCGGACTTATTTT. Residues: CASSHGGARTYF.

This clone was recorded a few times. The V call is TRBV19, the J call TRBJ2-1; D remains unclear. Trimming took off 0 bases at V and 2 bases at J, with 5 bases between the two ends. The CDR3 is made up of 14 amino acids. Germline-derived CDR1 and CDR2 are LNHDA and SQIVND (reference sequence). The CDR3 nucleotides read TGTGCCAGTAGTATAGATAGCCCCTACAATGAGCAGTTCTTC. Its translation: CASSIDSPYNEQFF.

V usage is TRBV19 and J usage is TRBJ2-7; TRBD1 aligns across 7 bases. Trimming took 1 base from V and 3 from J; bases not matched to a gene: 3. The CDR3 is 14 amino acids. Germline V lookup: CDR1 LNHDA, CDR2 SQIVND (reference sequence). As DNA, the CDR3 is TGTGCCAGTAGTATAGTTGGGACAGACTACGAGCAGTACTTC. Translation: CASSIVGTDYEQYF.

Concerning this clone itself: The identical CDR3 is also encoded by other nucleotide sequences in the sample. The rearrangement joins TRBV6-1 to TRBJ1-5, with D unclear. Germline values: CDR1 MNHNS, CDR2 SASEGT. V was clipped by 3 bases and J by 5 bases, with 8 bases between them. The CDR3 runs to 13 residues. CDR3 sequence reads: CASSERRDQPQHF. Here the CDR3 DNA reads TGTGCCAGCAGTGAGAGGAGGGATCAGCCCCAGCATTTT.

The gene calls are TRBV2 and TRBJ1-2, with D maybe TRBD1 (6 bases). Trimming took off 3 bases at V and 4 bases at J, with 9 bases between the two ends. The CDR3 length is 13 residues. Germline CDR1 is SNHLY and CDR2 is FYNNEI. CDR3 protein: CASSEDRTYGYTF. CDR3 coding DNA: TGTGCCAGCAGTGAGGACAGAACCTATGGCTACACCTTC. Supplemented by reference TRBV2 and TRBJ1-2, the full variable domain reads EPEVTQTPSHQVTQMGQEVILRCVPISNHLYFYWYRQILGQKVEFLVSFYNNEISEKSEIFDDQFSVERPDGSNFTLKIRSTKLEDSAMYFCASSEDRTYGYTFGSGTRLTVV.

The chain carries TRBV11-2 and TRBJ2-7; 7 bases line up with TRBD1. The V segment lost 4 bases and the J segment 1 base; nucleotides outside the gene matches: 7. The length of the CDR3 is 15 residues. Germline V gives CDR1 SGHAT, CDR2 FQNNGV. The DNA of the CDR3 is TGTGCCAGCAGCTCGGACAGGTTGGGGTCCTACGAGCAGTACTTC. It codes for CASSSDRLGSYEQYF.

This sequence joins TRBV18 and TRBJ2-1, with 9 bases aligning to TRBD1. Germline V lookup: CDR1 KGHSH, CDR2 LQKENI. The length of the CDR3 is 15 residues. V was clipped by 6 bases and J by 6 bases; unmatched bases: 9. CDR3 sequence reads: CASSRGQGSSNEQFF. CDR3 DNA: TGTGCCAGCTCCCGAGGACAGGGGTCGTCCAATGAGCAGTTCTTC.

This sequence joins TRBV6-5 and TRBJ1-3, with D unclear. V was shortened by 6 bases and J by 7 bases, with 19 bases between the two germline ends. CDR1 is MNHEY and CDR2 is SVGAGI in the germline V gene. This CDR3 comprises 15 residues. The DNA of the CDR3 is TGTGCCAGCAGCCGAAAGGTCGAGGGAGGGAACACCATATATTTT. Amino acid sequence: CASSRKVEGGNTIYF.

This chain links TRBV5-1 with TRBJ2-3; D is uncertain. The CDR3 runs to 14 residues. The germline V and J ends were trimmed by 4 bases and 2 bases, with 11 bases remaining between them. Germline V lookup: CDR1 SGHRS, CDR2 YFSETQ. The CDR3: CASSQGKTTDTQYF. The CDR3 coding sequence is TGCGCCAGCAGCCAAGGGAAGACCACAGATACGCAGTATTTT.